The next 11 T cell receptor beta chains were all read from a single sample in a study of shared clonotypes between healthy human individuals. Naive CD8 populations comprised CD45RO-negative cells positively selected for CCR7, excluding terminally differentiated effector memory CD45RA+ cells. The data were produced by immunoSEQ multiplex PCR, yet TCRdb's version contains in-frame clones alone and is incomplete. The data show about 680,000 clones, with about 90% seen just once and nearly 25% held by the top ten. What was sequenced was naive CD8+ T cells sorted from blood. The source is a man under 40 in good health.

V usage is TRBV2 and J usage is TRBJ1-5; TRBD1 agrees at 8 bases. The CDR3 runs 15 residues. CDR1 SNHLY and CDR2 FYNNEI come from the germline V gene. Trimming took 6 bases from V and 0 from J; bases not matched to a gene: 4. The CDR3 reads CASSPGQGSNQPQHF. In nucleotides, the CDR3 is TGTGCCAGCAGCCCCGGACAGGGTAGCAATCAGCCCCAGCATTTT. The entire variable domain, with the rest obtained from reference TRBV2 and TRBJ1-5, is as follows: EPEVTQTPSHQVTQMGQEVILRCVPISNHLYFYWYRQILGQKVEFLVSFYNNEISEKSEIFDDQFSVERPDGSNFTLKIRSTKLEDSAMYFCASSPGQGSNQPQHFGDGTRLSIL.

V and J are TRBV15 and TRBJ1-2, with D hard to call. CDR3 length: 15 amino acids. V lost 0 bases to trimming and J lost 4 bases, with 12 bases between them. The germline CDR1 and CDR2 sequences are LNHNV and YYDKDF (reference sequence). In nucleotides, the CDR3 is TGTGCCACCAGCAGAGATAGGGTTCCGGGCTATGGCTACACCTTC. This codes for CATSRDRVPGYGYTF.

The rearrangement uses TRBV28 and TRBJ2-2, with no clear D. The CDR3 runs 17 residues. The ends were cut back, 2 bases at V and 0 bases at J, with 13 bases in the middle. Germline V gene sequence: CDR1 MDHEN, CDR2 SYDVKM. CDR3 amino acids: CASSLPARFTNTGELFF. CDR3 nucleotide sequence: TGTGCCAGCAGTTTACCAGCAAGGTTTACGAACACCGGGGAGCTGTTTTTT.

V usage is TRBV6-5 and J usage is TRBJ2-1; TRBD1 aligns across 10 bases. CDR1 and CDR2 from the germline V gene are MNHEY and SVGAGI. The CDR3 sequence is 15 residues long. The J segment lost 6 bases and the V segment lost 5 bases, leaving 7 bases of the junction unmatched. CDR3 DNA: TGTGCCAGCAGTCCCGGGACAGGGGCCGTCAATGAGCAGTTCTTC. Translation gives CASSPGTGAVNEQFF.

The V call is TRBV5-4, the J call TRBJ2-1; the match to TRBD1 covers 9 bases. V lost 4 bases, J lost 5 bases, and 4 bases stayed unmatched. The length of the CDR3 is 14 residues. Germline assignment: CDR1 SGHNT and CDR2 YYREEE (reference sequence). The DNA for the CDR3 is TGTGCCAGCAGCGGCGACAGGGGGGACAATGAGCAGTTCTTC. Its translation is CASSGDRGDNEQFF.

The rearrangement uses TRBV4-1 and TRBJ1-1; 11 nucleotides align to TRBD1. Looked up from germline, CDR1 is MGHRA and CDR2 is YSYEKL. J lost 5 bases, V lost 5 bases, and 7 bases had no gene match. This CDR3 has 15 residues. The CDR3 bases are TGCGCCAGCAGCGGCAGGGACAGGGGGGATACTGAAGCTTTCTTT. Translating it yields CASSGRDRGDTEAFF.

V and J are TRBV30 and TRBJ2-2; D is uncertain. Germline assignment: CDR1 GTSNPN and CDR2 SVGIG (reference sequence). This CDR3 is built from 12 residues. V was trimmed by 2 bases and J by 6 bases, leaving 7 bases between them. This CDR3 reads CAWSSSSGELFF. CDR3 nucleotides: TGTGCCTGGAGTAGTAGCTCCGGGGAGCTGTTTTTT.

The genes are TRBV2 and TRBJ1-5, with D unresolved. The V end lost 10 bases, the J end lost 0 bases, and 13 bases lay between the germline ends. Germline lookup yields CDR1 SNHLY and CDR2 FYNNEI. The length of the CDR3 is 14 residues. The CDR3 loop is CATQPDPSNQPQHF. In DNA form, the CDR3 reads TGTGCCACCCAACCAGACCCTAGCAATCAGCCCCAGCATTTT.

This chain joins TRBV5-5 and TRBJ2-5; D is perhaps TRBD1 (5 bases). Germline lookup yields CDR1 SGHKS and CDR2 YYEKEE (reference sequence). V gave up 4 bases and J gave up 5 bases, with 18 bases separating them. CDR3 length equals 15 residues. CDR3 in DNA: TGTGCCAGCAGCCCTACTCTAGGGGATAGCGAGACCCAGTACTTC. This encodes CASSPTLGDSETQYF.

This chain uses TRBV4-1 with TRBJ1-1; D unclear. Germline CDR1 MGHRA, CDR2 YSYEKL. V was clipped by 1 base and J by 2 bases, with 8 bases between them. The CDR3 has 14 residues. DNA for the CDR3: TGCGCCAGCAGCCAAGTTCCGGGAAACACTGAAGCTTTCTTT. Its translation: CASSQVPGNTEAFF.

This rearrangement joins TRBV7-6 to TRBJ2-7; possibly TRBD1 or TRBD2 for D (5 bases each). The CDR3 has 15 amino acids. The V gene lost 5 bases and the J gene lost 2 bases, with 16 bases spanning the gap. The germline V gene encodes CDR1 SGHVS and CDR2 FNYEAQ. The CDR3 region is CASSESSGPPYEQYF. The CDR3 coding sequence is TGTGCCAGCAGCGAATCCTCGGGGCCGCCCTACGAGCAGTACTTC.